Below are 7 T cell receptor beta chains sequenced from a single sample in a study of Ad26.COV2.S vaccination and SARS-CoV-2 variants. The data were produced by immunoSEQ multiplex PCR, yet TCRdb's version contains in-frame clones alone and is incomplete. The table includes about 680,000 clones, more than 70% detected once. Indicated treatment: 19 received Ad26.COV2.S at low or high dose, single or two shots; a few received placebo; per-sample allocation not given. Collection of the samples took place on day 63 after the first injection of vaccine or placebo. The material sequenced was peripheral blood, taken in a trial of Ad26.COV2.S vaccine versus placebo. The receptors were sampled from a person between 18 and 65 years old who received the Ad26.COV2.S COVID-19 vaccine or a placebo.

The V call is TRBV7-2, the J call TRBJ2-2; tentative D call: TRBD2 (7 bases). With 5 bases removed from V and 6 bases from J, the gap between germline ends came to 19 bases. CDR1 and CDR2 from the germline V gene are SGHTA and FQGNSA. The CDR3 length is 16 residues. The CDR3 bases are TGTGCCAGCAGCACCAGACTAGGGGGAGGGGCCGGGGAGCTGTTTTTT. Protein sequence: CASSTRLGGGAGELFF.

V is TRBV6-6 and J is TRBJ1-6; TRBD1 might be the D (5 bases). From germline, CDR1 is MNHNY and CDR2 SVGAGI (reference sequence). V was pared by 0 bases and J by 13 bases, with 19 bases between. This CDR3 has 16 amino acids. The CDR3 sequence: CASSYSAGPLSGPLHF. As DNA, the CDR3 is TGTGCCAGCAGTTACTCGGCGGGACCCCTAAGTGGTCCCCTCCACTTT.

The chain is built from TRBV6-5 and TRBJ2-7; 14 nucleotides agree with TRBD2. V shed 0 bases, J shed 6 bases, and the junction held 1 base outside the gene matches. The CDR3 length is 15 residues. Germline-derived CDR1 and CDR2 are MNHEY and SVGAGI. The CDR3 coding sequence is TGTGCCAGCAGTTACTCGGGACTAGCGGGAGTCGAGCAGTACTTC. This translates into CASSYSGLAGVEQYF.

The genes are TRBV5-1 and TRBJ2-1, with 9 bases that match TRBD1. This CDR3 spans 16 amino acids. V was pared by 3 bases and J by 8 bases, with 12 bases of the junction left unmatched. CDR1 and CDR2 (germline): SGHRS, YFSETQ. The CDR3 is CASSSLQGAAGDEQFF. In nucleotides, the CDR3 is TGCGCCAGCAGCTCCTTACAGGGGGCGGCAGGAGATGAGCAGTTCTTC.

The rearrangement uses TRBV10-2 and TRBJ2-3; the D gene could be TRBD1 or TRBD2 (5 bases each). V was cut by 5 bases and J by 6 bases, with 6 bases left in between. CDR3 size: 11 residues. The germline CDR1 and CDR2 sequences are WSHSY and SAAADI. The CDR3 loop reads CASSRGDTQYF. The CDR3 DNA follows: TGCGCCAGCAGTCGGGGCGATACGCAGTATTTT.

J is TRBJ1-1 and V is TRBV19, with D unclear. V was trimmed by 5 bases and J by 0 bases, leaving 10 bases between them. This CDR3 spans 14 amino acids. Germline V lookup: CDR1 LNHDA, CDR2 SQIVND (reference sequence). The CDR3 loop is CASSFGILNTEAFF. CDR3 in DNA: TGTGCCAGTAGTTTCGGGATTTTGAACACTGAAGCTTTCTTT.

This sequence joins TRBV2 and TRBJ2-7; 11 bases align to TRBD1. There are 15 residues in the CDR3. The V segment lost 6 bases and the J segment 6 bases; nucleotides outside the gene matches: 10. Germline CDR1 SNHLY, CDR2 FYNNEI. CDR3 region: CASSRWTGGSFEQYF. The CDR3 nucleotides are TGTGCCAGCAGCCGATGGACAGGGGGCTCTTTCGAGCAGTACTTC.